This section outlines one T cell receptor (beta chain) sequence together with its context. Its target is unknown. The CDR3 sequence is 23 residues long. V shed 4 bases and J 0 bases; nucleotides not matched to a gene: 25. Germline CDR1 reads MDHEN; CDR2 reads SYDVKM. The data originate from a study of T cell responses to AZD1222 COVID-19 vaccine. Second doses at about 4 or about 12 weeks were pooled. Study-level findings and limits: Nearly half of the spike-specific TCRs reportedly recognize variant regions that carry no mutations. There were mostly white British donors and more females than males, and clonal diversity was possibly underestimated. With two AZD1222 doses given, Spike-specific TCR breadth and depth both rose.

Libraries were prepared by immunoSEQ multiplex PCR; TCRdb keeps only in-frame clonotypes and omits some of them. The sample shows roughly 90,000 clones, roughly 87% of them seen only once. This sequence originates from an adult who received the AZD1222 COVID-19 vaccine. This chain uses TRBV28 with TRBJ2-3, with 10 bases that match TRBD1. The sequencing here drew on peripheral blood, taken 28 days after the second AZD1222 dose. The CDR3 protein is CASSSPLGTGAGSSYLSTDTQYF. CDR3 DNA: TGTGCCAGCAGTTCGCCACTCGGGACAGGGGCCGGCTCTTCCTACCTAAGCACAGATACGCAGTATTTT.